The 27 T cell receptor beta chains below come from one sample, sequenced in a study of T cell repertoires in cytomegalovirus infection. One entry per CDR3 protein results from TCRdb running MiXCR on the reads. The table has 250,000 to 350,000 distinct CDR3 sequences, more than 20% seen once. Sequencing was done on a sample of PBMCs. All receptors come from a human donor in good health (CMV status not recorded). Some clones in this sample may be carry-over from other donors' samples.

This clonotype has a count of ten or more. The chain couples TRBV7-2 to TRBJ1-2; D not certain. The CDR3 consists of 15 residues. CDR1 is SGHTA and CDR2 is FQGNSA in the germline V gene. Trimming left V 3 bases short and J 0 bases short, with 11 bases between. The DNA for the CDR3 is TGTGCCAGCAGCTTGAAGGTATCCGCTAACTATGGCTACACCTTC. Translating gives CASSLKVSANYGYTF.

The CDR3 region has the DNA TGCAGTGCTACTTCAGGGGATACCGGGGAGCTGTTTTTT. Translating gives CSATSGDTGELFF. This chain joins TRBV20-1 and TRBJ2-2; D is possibly TRBD1 (6 bases). Between the trimmed V and J ends, which lost 4 bases and 5 bases, there was a span of 11 bases. Germline values: CDR1 DFQATT, CDR2 SNEGSKA (reference sequence). The CDR3 is 13 amino acids.

V usage is TRBV29-1 and J usage is TRBJ2-7, with 8 bases fitting TRBD1. With 7 bases clipped from V and 1 base from J, the junction kept 6 bases outside the gene matches. This CDR3 contains 13 residues. Germline CDR1 reads SQVTM; CDR2 reads ANQGSEA. The CDR3 reads CSGRTGTSYEQYF. The DNA for the CDR3 is TGCAGCGGAAGGACAGGGACATCCTACGAGCAGTACTTC.

This clonotype was detected only a few times. The rearrangement uses TRBV29-1 and TRBJ2-1; D is unresolved. The CDR3 is 12 residues long. Trimming removed 3 bases from V and 6 bases from J, with 9 bases in between. Per the germline V gene, CDR1 is SQVTM and CDR2 is ANQGSEA. CDR3 in DNA: TGCAGCGTTGAGGATCCCGGCAATGAGCAGTTCTTC. Translation: CSVEDPGNEQFF.

The V gene is TRBV7-2, the J gene TRBJ1-4, with D unresolved. V lost 5 bases and J 8 bases, leaving 12 bases between the germline ends. The CDR3 covers 13 residues. In germline, CDR1 is SGHTA, CDR2 FQGNSA. As DNA, the CDR3 is TGTGCCAGCAGCCTCTCGACACACGAAAAACTGTTTTTT. It translates to CASSLSTHEKLFF.

This clonotype has more than one count but fewer than ten. CDR3: CASILSGRMKETQYF. The CDR3 DNA is TGTGCCAGCATCCTTAGCGGGCGGATGAAAGAGACCCAGTACTTC. The chain is built from TRBV6-1 and TRBJ2-5; 7 nucleotides line up with TRBD2. V gave up 7 bases and J gave up 3 bases; unmatched junction bases: 11. CDR3 length: 15 residues. From germline, CDR1 is MNHNS and CDR2 SASEGT.

The sample holds many counts of this clonotype. The junction departs from the called germline gene at one end, perhaps through a read error. The gene calls are TRBV6-1 and TRBJ2-7, with 8 bases fitting TRBD2. The CDR3 has 11 amino acids. The V gene's germline CDR1 is MNHNS and CDR2 SASEGT. For the CDR3, the DNA is TGTGCCAGCACCACCTCGGGGGGGAGTGCCTTC. Its protein product is CASTTSGGSAF.

The chain couples TRBV6-2 or TRBV6-3 to TRBJ2-5; TRBD2 matches 7 bases. CDR3 length equals 14 residues. The germline gives CDR1 MNHEY, CDR2 SVGEGT. The V segment lost 5 bases and the J segment 5 bases; nucleotides outside the gene matches: 8. In nucleotides, the CDR3 is TGTGCCAGCAGTACTCCTAGCGGAGTGGAGACCCAGTACTTC. Protein sequence: CASSTPSGVETQYF.

The V call is TRBV20-1, the J call TRBJ2-3; 10 nucleotides match TRBD2. The CDR3 has 17 amino acids. The V segment lost 1 base and the J segment 3 bases; nucleotides outside the gene matches: 10. Germline V CDR1 and CDR2: DFQATT, SNEGSKA (reference sequence). The CDR3 is CSARGITSGDLTDTQYF. Here the CDR3 DNA reads TGCAGTGCTAGAGGCATTACTAGCGGGGATCTTACAGATACGCAGTATTTT.

This clonotype showed up many times. The chain joins TRBV7-8 to TRBJ2-7, with D tentatively TRBD2 (5 bases). The CDR3 runs to 14 residues. Germline V gene sequence: CDR1 SGHVS, CDR2 FQNEAQ. Trimming took off 3 bases at V and 2 bases at J, with 11 bases between the two ends. The CDR3 region is CASSFTALAYEQYV. CDR3 sequence (DNA): TGTGCCAGCAGCTTTACCGCACTAGCCTACGAGCAGTACGTC.

The sample holds many counts of this clonotype. The chain combines TRBV7-2 with TRBJ1-2; D possibly corresponds to TRBD1 (5 bases). Germline CDR1 is SGHTA and CDR2 is FQGNSA. This CDR3 is 15 amino acids long. V was cut by 1 base and J by 3 bases, with 12 bases left in between. The CDR3 coding sequence is TGTGCCAGCAGCTTAGTTGGGGGGTGGGACTATGGCTACACCTTC. Its protein product is CASSLVGGWDYGYTF.

The chain has TRBV19 and TRBJ1-1; weak D call: TRBD1 (5 bases). The germline V and J ends were trimmed by 3 bases and 5 bases, with 10 bases remaining between them. The germline CDR1 and CDR2 sequences are LNHDA and SQIVND (reference sequence). This CDR3 comprises 13 residues. This CDR3 reads CASSMARATEAFF. The DNA of the CDR3 is TGTGCCAGTAGTATGGCCAGGGCGACTGAAGCTTTCTTT.

The V gene is TRBV6-2 or TRBV6-3, the J gene TRBJ2-1; D uncertain. The CDR3 runs to 13 residues. Germline CDR1 is MNHEY and CDR2 is SVGEGT. Between the trimmed V and J ends, which lost 6 bases and 6 bases, there was a span of 12 bases. The CDR3 nucleotides are TGTGCCAGCAGGGGAACGGCTAGCAATGAGCAGTTCTTC. Residues: CASRGTASNEQFF.

The gene calls are TRBV19 and TRBJ2-1, with 14 positions matching TRBD2. The junction had 9 bases not matched to a gene; V was cut back by 5 bases and J by 9 bases. Germline V CDR1 and CDR2: LNHDA, SQIVND (reference sequence). This CDR3 spans 16 amino acids. CDR3 nucleotide sequence: TGTGCCAGTAGTTTATTGGGACTAGCGGGAGTAGGTGAGCAGTTCTTC. It encodes CASSLLGLAGVGEQFF.

Many counts were recorded for this clonotype. The CDR3 DNA sequence: TGTGCCAGCAGCTTAAGGGACAGTAGATCTAGTGGATCTGGAAACACCATATATTTT. Translating gives CASSLRDSRSSGSGNTIYF. This chain joins TRBV7-6 and TRBJ1-3, with TRBD1 identical over 7 bases. Germline lookup yields CDR1 SGHVS and CDR2 FNYEAQ. V shed 2 bases, J shed 1 base, and the junction held 14 bases outside the gene matches. The CDR3 sequence is 19 residues long.

The chain is built from TRBV10-3 and TRBJ2-5, with 8 bases lining up with TRBD1. The V and J ends lost 0 bases and 2 bases, in that order; junction bases with no gene match: 2. Germline lookup yields CDR1 ENHRY and CDR2 SYGVKD. The CDR3 runs 15 residues. The CDR3 reads CAISESRTGQETQYF. In DNA form, the CDR3 reads TGTGCCATCAGTGAGTCGAGGACAGGGCAAGAGACCCAGTACTTC.

This clonotype was counted a few times. The chain uses TRBV6-1 and TRBJ2-2; the match to TRBD1 covers 7 bases. V gave up 11 bases and J gave up 0 bases; unmatched junction bases: 6. Germline CDR1 reads MNHNS; CDR2 reads SASEGT. This CDR3 has 14 amino acids. The CDR3 loop reads CAVRDRSNTGELFF. As DNA, the CDR3 is TGTGCCGTACGGGACAGATCGAACACCGGGGAGCTGTTTTTT.

The gene calls are TRBV28 and TRBJ1-2; 7 nucleotides align to TRBD1. Germline CDR1 reads MDHEN; CDR2 reads SYDVKM. V shed 6 bases and J 4 bases; nucleotides not matched to a gene: 11. This CDR3 has 15 amino acids. In DNA form, the CDR3 reads TGTGCCAGCAGAAAATTACAGGGGATGACCTATGGCTACACCTTC. It specifies CASRKLQGMTYGYTF.

The chain carries TRBV7-6 and TRBJ2-7, with TRBD2 as a possible D gene (6 bases). Germline CDR1 SGHVS, CDR2 FNYEAQ. The CDR3 loop spans 16 amino acids. Trimming stripped 5 bases from V and 5 bases from J, with 22 bases between. CDR3 sequence: CASSTRWAWEVDEQYF. The CDR3 DNA follows: TGTGCCAGCAGCACCAGGTGGGCGTGGGAGGTTGACGAGCAGTACTTC.

Ten or more counts support this clonotype. The rearrangement joins TRBV7-2 to TRBJ2-6; tentative D call: TRBD2 (6 bases). The V gene lost 5 bases and the J gene lost 4 bases, with 18 bases spanning the gap. The V gene's germline CDR1 is SGHTA and CDR2 FQGNSA. This CDR3 has 17 amino acids. The CDR3 nucleotides are TGTGCCAGCAGCGCGGGACCCCCTGGGGTCGGGGCCAACGTCCTGACTTTC. This sequence encodes CASSAGPPGVGANVLTF. The complete variable domain, with remaining parts taken from reference TRBV7-2 and TRBJ2-6, reads GAGVSQSPSNKVTEKGKDVELRCDPISGHTALYWYRQSLGQGLEFLIYFQGNSAPDKSGLPSDRFSAERTGGSVSTLTIQRTQQEDSAVYLCASSAGPPGVGANVLTFGAGSRLTVL.

This clonotype was seen a few times. The chain recombines TRBV28 with TRBJ1-3; D remains unclear. CDR1 is MDHEN, CDR2 SYDVKM, per germline. CDR3 size: 14 residues. V lost 2 bases to trimming and J lost 2 bases, with 7 bases between them. The CDR3 nucleotides read TGTGCCAGCAGTTTAAGGTCTCCTGGAAACACCATATATTTT. Amino acids: CASSLRSPGNTIYF.

This clonotype was observed many times. This rearrangement joins TRBV7-2 to TRBJ1-2; D not certain. Per the germline V gene, CDR1 is SGHTA and CDR2 is FQGNSA. V lost 5 bases to trimming and J lost 0 bases, with 10 bases between them. There are 14 residues in the CDR3. In DNA, the CDR3 is TGTGCCAGCAGCGTGACACTGGCTAACTATGGCTACACCTTC. Protein sequence: CASSVTLANYGYTF.

This clonotype showed up just a few times. The chain recombines TRBV5-1 with TRBJ2-3; D uncertain. Trimming shortened V by 4 bases and J by 7 bases, and 7 bases separated the two germline ends. The CDR3 spans 11 residues. The germline gives CDR1 SGHRS, CDR2 YFSETQ. CDR3 bases: TGCGCCAGCAGCCACAGCTATACGCAGTATTTT. Encoded protein: CASSHSYTQYF.

The chain uses TRBV11-2 and TRBJ2-5; D is perhaps TRBD1 (6 bases). Germline V gene lookup returns CDR1 SGHAT and CDR2 FQNNGV. Trimming stripped 5 bases from V and 2 bases from J, with 9 bases between. The CDR3 spans 13 residues. The CDR3 nucleotides read TGTGCCAGCAGCCCCACAGGGCAAGAGACCCAGTACTTC. Translated, it gives CASSPTGQETQYF.

This chain uses TRBV6-5 with TRBJ2-7; a weak D match, TRBD1 (6 bases). Germline assignment: CDR1 MNHEY and CDR2 SVGAGI. The CDR3 is 13 residues long. The V end was cut by 2 bases, the J end by 6 bases, with 11 bases between. The CDR3 here is CASSYIQGAEQYF. The CDR3 DNA reads as TGTGCCAGCAGTTACATACAGGGAGCCGAGCAGTACTTC.

This clonotype was recorded many times. The V call is TRBV7-2, the J call TRBJ2-7; TRBD2 matches 8 bases. This CDR3 comprises 14 residues. CDR1 and CDR2 (germline): SGHTA, FQGNSA. With 3 bases clipped from V and 2 bases from J, the junction kept 3 bases outside the gene matches. CDR3 in DNA: TGTGCCAGCAGCTTGAGCGGGGGCCCCTACGAGCAGTACTTC. Translation gives CASSLSGGPYEQYF.

The V gene is TRBV7-2, the J gene TRBJ2-7; D perhaps matches TRBD1 (5 bases). This CDR3 is built from 12 residues. Trimming left V 5 bases short and J 2 bases short, with 7 bases between. CDR1 and CDR2 (germline): SGHTA, FQGNSA. The CDR3 nucleotides are TGTGCCAGCAGCGGGGCCCCCTACGAGCAGTACTTC. Translating it yields CASSGAPYEQYF.